The TCR beta chain under discussion was sequenced for a study of T cell responses to AZD1222 COVID-19 vaccine (dated by TCRdb to about 2021). Background for the entire study: Because spike-specific TCR depth and breadth did not differ between the two schedules, AZD1222 recipients who got a second dose at roughly 4 weeks were pooled with those who got a second dose at roughly 12 weeks. A total of 233 trial participants underwent TCR sequencing, of whom more than 200 had received two doses of AZD1222 and about 26 had received two doses of the MenACWY control vaccine. Enrollment into the trials was organized by age into subgroups of 18-55, 56-69 and 70-plus years, and those subgroups contained approximately 160, 26 and 62 TCR-sequenced participants, respectively.

Paper-wide results and their limitations: Participants were mostly white British and included more females than males, and it was suggested by the authors that clonal diversity may have been underestimated. CD4 TCRs associated with the vaccine covered the entire spike protein, and the dominant responses were in regions 160-218 and 743-854. Reportedly, almost half of the unique spike-specific TCRs recognized epitopes lying outside the regions that are mutated in the B.1.351 and B.1.1.7 variants. Spike-specific TCR breadth and depth rose significantly after two AZD1222 doses compared with day 0 and with MenACWY recipients. Only five or six AZD1222 recipients were SARS-CoV-2 seropositive at baseline, limiting conclusions about previously exposed vaccinees. Because no day 14 peak-response samples were available, repertoires were characterized only after the peak T cell response. The 56-69-year group was small, and its depth increase did not reach significance, likely because of low power.

This clone was counted once. Its antigen has not been determined. No base quality information exists; no much larger clone differs at one position. V gives up 0 bases and J gives up 9 bases, and the segment between their germline ends measures 12 bases. From the germline V gene (reference sequence), CDR1 is LGHDT and CDR2 is YNNKEL. From the cysteine through the phenylalanine, the CDR3 covers 13 amino acids. Here the CDR3 DNA is all that survives: 39 bases in frame from base 1. The CDR3 regions of human TCRbeta chains were analyzed by immunosequencing. The study's own analysis went as follows. Repertoire TCRs were checked for matches against a reference library of SARS-CoV-2-specific TCRs that had been generated using the MIRA antigen-specificity platform. Breadth was defined as the fraction of unique TCRs that were SARS-CoV-2-associated. Depth was defined as the fraction of total T cells that were SARS-CoV-2-associated. Using the MIRA data, every spike-specific TCR was mapped to the spike region that the TCR reacted to and assigned to either a CD4 or a CD8 class. Log10-transformed breadth and depth values were compared by one-way ANOVA with Sidak's multiple comparisons tests. TCRdb's version of the immuneACCESS table is confined to in-frame rearrangements and falls short of the full clone set. An unresolved V gene accounts for under half of the shortfall where checked; the remainder is of unknown origin. The D gene and trimming were derived from the DNA, and the V and J assignments and clone size from that table. Across this sample there are tens of thousands of clones, with 85% to 90% seen only once. Jointly, the top ten make up approximately 10% of the sample.

The sample's time point label, in plain terms: baseline before first vaccination. The vaccinee samples were drawn from two UK trials, COV001 and COV002, one of which was a single-blind randomized controlled phase 2/3 trial testing AZD1222 (ChAdOx1 nCoV-19) in healthy adults. For TCRbeta chain sequencing, PBMC samples were collected from trial participants at day 0 and at day 28 after the second dose. The chain links TRBV3-1 (or the pseudogene TRBV3-2) with TRBJ2-7; the D gene remains uncertain. The sequencing here drew on peripheral blood, taken on day 0 of AZD1222 vaccination. The TCR was taken from an adult in good health. The nucleotide sequence reads as follows: TGTGCCAGCAGCCAAGAACTGCAAGTGGGGCAGTACTTC. It codes for CASSQELQVGQYF.